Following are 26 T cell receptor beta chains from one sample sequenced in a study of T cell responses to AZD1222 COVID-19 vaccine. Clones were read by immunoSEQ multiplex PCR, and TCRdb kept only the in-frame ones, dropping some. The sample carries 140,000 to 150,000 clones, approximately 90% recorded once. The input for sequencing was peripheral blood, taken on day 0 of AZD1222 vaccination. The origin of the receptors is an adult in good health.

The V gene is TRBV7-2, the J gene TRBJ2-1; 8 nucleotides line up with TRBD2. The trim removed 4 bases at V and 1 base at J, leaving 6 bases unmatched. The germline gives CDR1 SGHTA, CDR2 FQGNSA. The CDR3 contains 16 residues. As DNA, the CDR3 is TGTGCCAGCAGCTCCCCGGCGGGGGGATCCTACAATGAGCAGTTCTTC. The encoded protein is CASSSPAGGSYNEQFF.

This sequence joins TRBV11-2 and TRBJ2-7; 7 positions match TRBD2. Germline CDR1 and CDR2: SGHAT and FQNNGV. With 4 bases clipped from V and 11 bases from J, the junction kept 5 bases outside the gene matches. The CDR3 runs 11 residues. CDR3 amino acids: CASSSGLGKYF. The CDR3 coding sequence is TGTGCCAGCAGCTCCGGACTAGGGAAGTACTTC.

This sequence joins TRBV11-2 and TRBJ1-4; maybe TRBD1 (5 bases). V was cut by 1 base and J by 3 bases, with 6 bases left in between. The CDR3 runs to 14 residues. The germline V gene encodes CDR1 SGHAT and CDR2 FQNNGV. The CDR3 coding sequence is TGTGCCAGCAGCTTAGCAGGGTCTAATGAAAAACTGTTTTTT. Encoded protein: CASSLAGSNEKLFF.

CDR3 nucleotides: TGCGCCAGCAGCTTGACTAGCGGGGGGGCCTACGAGCAGTACTTC. Translated, it gives CASSLTSGGAYEQYF. The chain carries TRBV5-1 and TRBJ2-7, with 13 bases fitting TRBD2. V dropped 1 base and J dropped 2; count of bases not matched to a gene: 0. This CDR3 region has 15 residues. Germline V gives CDR1 SGHRS, CDR2 YFSETQ.

The CDR3 nucleotides read TGTGCCAGCAGCAGAGGACAGGGGAACGGCTACACCTTC. This encodes CASSRGQGNGYTF. This chain joins TRBV7-3 and TRBJ1-2; 9 nucleotides line up with TRBD1. From germline, CDR1 is SGHTA and CDR2 FQGTGA. Trimming cost V 5 bases and J 8 bases; bases outside gene matches: 6. This CDR3 has 13 residues.

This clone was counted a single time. CDR3 residues: CASSYSQDRGTKLFF. The DNA for the CDR3 is TGTGCCAGCAGTTACTCCCAGGACAGGGGTACGAAACTGTTTTTT. The V gene is TRBV6-5, the J gene TRBJ1-4; 9 bases match TRBD1. This CDR3 is built from 15 residues. The V segment lost 0 bases and the J segment 11 bases; nucleotides outside the gene matches: 7. Germline-derived CDR1 and CDR2 are MNHEY and SVGAGI.

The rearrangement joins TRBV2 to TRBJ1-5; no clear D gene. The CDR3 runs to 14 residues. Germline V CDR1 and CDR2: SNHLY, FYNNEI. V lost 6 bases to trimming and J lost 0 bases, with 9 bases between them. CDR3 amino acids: CASRVDYSNQPQHF. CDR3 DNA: TGTGCCAGCAGGGTGGACTATAGCAATCAGCCCCAGCATTTT. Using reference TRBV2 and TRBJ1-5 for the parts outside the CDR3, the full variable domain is EPEVTQTPSHQVTQMGQEVILRCVPISNHLYFYWYRQILGQKVEFLVSFYNNEISEKSEIFDDQFSVERPDGSNFTLKIRSTKLEDSAMYFCASRVDYSNQPQHFGDGTRLSIL.

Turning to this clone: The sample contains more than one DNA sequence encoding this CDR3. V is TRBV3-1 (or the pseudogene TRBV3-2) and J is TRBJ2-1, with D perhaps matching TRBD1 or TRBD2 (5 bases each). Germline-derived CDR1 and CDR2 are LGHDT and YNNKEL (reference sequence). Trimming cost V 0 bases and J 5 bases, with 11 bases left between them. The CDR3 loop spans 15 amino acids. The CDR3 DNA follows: TGTGCCAGCAGCCAAGATACGGGGCGTCACAATGAGCAGTTCTTC. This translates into CASSQDTGRHNEQFF.

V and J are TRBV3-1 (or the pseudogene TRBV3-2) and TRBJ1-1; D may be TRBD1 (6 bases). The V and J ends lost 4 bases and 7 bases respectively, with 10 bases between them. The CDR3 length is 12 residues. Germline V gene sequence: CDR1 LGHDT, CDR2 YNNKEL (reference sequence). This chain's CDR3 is CASSRDRYEAFF. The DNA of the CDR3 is TGTGCCAGCAGCCGAGACAGGTATGAAGCTTTCTTT.

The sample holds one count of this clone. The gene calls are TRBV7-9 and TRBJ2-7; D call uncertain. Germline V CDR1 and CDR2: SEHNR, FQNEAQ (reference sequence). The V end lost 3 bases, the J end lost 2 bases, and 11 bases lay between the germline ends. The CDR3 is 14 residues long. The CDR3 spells CASSFNTLTYEQYF. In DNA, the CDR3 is TGTGCCAGCAGCTTTAACACATTGACCTACGAGCAGTACTTC.

CDR3 protein: CASRIQNYGYTF. The CDR3 region has the DNA TGTGCCAGCAGGATCCAAAACTATGGCTACACCTTC. The V gene is TRBV2, the J gene TRBJ1-2; D unclear. Trimming removed 6 bases at V and 2 bases at J, with 7 bases between. CDR3 size: 12 residues. Germline CDR1 reads SNHLY; CDR2 reads FYNNEI.

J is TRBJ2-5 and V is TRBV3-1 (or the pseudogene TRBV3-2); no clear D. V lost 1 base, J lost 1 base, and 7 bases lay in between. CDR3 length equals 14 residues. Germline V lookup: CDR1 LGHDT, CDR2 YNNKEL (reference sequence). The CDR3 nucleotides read TGTGCCAGCAGCCAAGTCTTGGCCCAAGAGACCCAGTACTTC. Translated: CASSQVLAQETQYF.

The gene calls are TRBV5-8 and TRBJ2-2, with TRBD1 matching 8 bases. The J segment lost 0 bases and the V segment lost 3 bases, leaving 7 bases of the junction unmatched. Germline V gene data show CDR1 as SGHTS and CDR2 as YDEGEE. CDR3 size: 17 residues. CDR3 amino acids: CASSSGQASANTGELFF. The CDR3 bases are TGTGCCAGCAGCTCGGGACAGGCCTCTGCGAACACCGGGGAGCTGTTTTTT.

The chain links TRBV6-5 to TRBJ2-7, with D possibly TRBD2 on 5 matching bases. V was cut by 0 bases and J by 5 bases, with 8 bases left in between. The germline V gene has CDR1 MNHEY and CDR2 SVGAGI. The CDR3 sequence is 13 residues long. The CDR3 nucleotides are TGTGCCAGCAGTTACTCTTCCGGGGACGAGCAGTACTTC. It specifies CASSYSSGDEQYF.

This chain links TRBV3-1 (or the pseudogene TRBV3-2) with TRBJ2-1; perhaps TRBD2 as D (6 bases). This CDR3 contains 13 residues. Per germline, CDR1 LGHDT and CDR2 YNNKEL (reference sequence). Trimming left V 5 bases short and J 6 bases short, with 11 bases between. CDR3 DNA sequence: TGTGCCAGCAGCTTCGGGGGTGGCAATGAGCAGTTCTTC. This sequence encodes CASSFGGGNEQFF.

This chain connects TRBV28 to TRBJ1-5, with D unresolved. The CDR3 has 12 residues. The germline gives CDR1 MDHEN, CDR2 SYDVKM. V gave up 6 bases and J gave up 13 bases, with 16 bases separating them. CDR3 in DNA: TGTGCCAGCAGGGGTTCTGGAAGGTTTCAGCATTTT. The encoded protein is CASRGSGRFQHF.

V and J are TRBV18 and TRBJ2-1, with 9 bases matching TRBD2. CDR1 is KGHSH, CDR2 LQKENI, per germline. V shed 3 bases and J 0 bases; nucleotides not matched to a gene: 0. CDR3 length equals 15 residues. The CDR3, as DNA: TGTGCCAGCTCACCGACTAGCGGCTCCTACAATGAGCAGTTCTTC. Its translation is CASSPTSGSYNEQFF.

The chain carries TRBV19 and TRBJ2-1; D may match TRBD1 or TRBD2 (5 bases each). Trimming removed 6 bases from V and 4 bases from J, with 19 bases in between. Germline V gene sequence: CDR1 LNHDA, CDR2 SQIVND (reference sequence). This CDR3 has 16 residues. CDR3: CASSWDAALEYNEQFF. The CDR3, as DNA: TGTGCCAGTAGCTGGGACGCCGCCCTCGAATACAATGAGCAGTTCTTC. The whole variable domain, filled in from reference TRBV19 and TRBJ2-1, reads DGGITQSPKYLFRKEGQNVTLSCEQNLNHDAMYWYRQDPGQGLRLIYYSQIVNDFQKGDIAEGYSVSREKKESFPLTVTSAQKNPTAFYLCASSWDAALEYNEQFFGPGTRLTVL.

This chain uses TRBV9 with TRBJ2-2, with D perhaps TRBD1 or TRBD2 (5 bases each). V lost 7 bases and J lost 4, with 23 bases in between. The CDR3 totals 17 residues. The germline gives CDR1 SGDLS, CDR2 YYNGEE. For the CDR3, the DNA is TGTGCCAGCTCCCCTCCGAGGGGACGGACCTTCACCGGGGAGCTGTTTTTT. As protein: CASSPPRGRTFTGELFF.

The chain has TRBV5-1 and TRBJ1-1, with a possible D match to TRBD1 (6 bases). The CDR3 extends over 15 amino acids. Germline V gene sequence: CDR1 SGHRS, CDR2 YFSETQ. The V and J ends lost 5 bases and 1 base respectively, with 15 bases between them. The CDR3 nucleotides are TGCGCCAGCAGTCAACTACAGGGTGGGAACACTGAAGCTTTCTTT. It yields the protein CASSQLQGGNTEAFF.

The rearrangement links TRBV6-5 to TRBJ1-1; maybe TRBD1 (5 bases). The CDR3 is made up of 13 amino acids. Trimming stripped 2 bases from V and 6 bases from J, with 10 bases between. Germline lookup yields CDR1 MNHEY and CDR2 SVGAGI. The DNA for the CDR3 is TGTGCCAGCAGTTACGGCGTAGGGGCTGAAGCTTTCTTT. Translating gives CASSYGVGAEAFF.

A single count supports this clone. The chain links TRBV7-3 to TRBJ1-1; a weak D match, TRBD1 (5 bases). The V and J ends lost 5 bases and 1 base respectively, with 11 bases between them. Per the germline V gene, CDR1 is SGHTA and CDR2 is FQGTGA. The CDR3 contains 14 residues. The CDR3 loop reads CASSASTENTEAFF. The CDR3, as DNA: TGTGCCAGCAGCGCGTCGACAGAGAACACTGAAGCTTTCTTT.

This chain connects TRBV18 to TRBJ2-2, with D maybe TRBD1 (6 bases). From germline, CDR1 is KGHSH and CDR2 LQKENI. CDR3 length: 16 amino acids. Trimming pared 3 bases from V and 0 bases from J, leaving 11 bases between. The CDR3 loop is CASSPWDNANTGELFF. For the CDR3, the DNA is TGTGCCAGCTCACCCTGGGACAACGCGAACACCGGGGAGCTGTTTTTT.

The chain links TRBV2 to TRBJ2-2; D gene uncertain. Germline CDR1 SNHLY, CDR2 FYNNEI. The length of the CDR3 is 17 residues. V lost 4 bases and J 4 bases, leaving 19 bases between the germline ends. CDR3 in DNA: TGTGCCAGCAGTGGCCTGGGTGCCTCAGGTGGCACCGGGGAGCTGTTTTTT. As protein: CASSGLGASGGTGELFF.

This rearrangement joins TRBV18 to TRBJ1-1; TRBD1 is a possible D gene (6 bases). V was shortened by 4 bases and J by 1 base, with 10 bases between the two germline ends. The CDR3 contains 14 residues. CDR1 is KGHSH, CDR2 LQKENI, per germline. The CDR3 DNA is TGTGCCAGCTCACGGGACATCTCGAACACTGAAGCTTTCTTT. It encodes CASSRDISNTEAFF. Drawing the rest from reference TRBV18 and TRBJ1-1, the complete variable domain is NAGVMQNPRHLVRRRGQEARLRCSPMKGHSHVYWYRQLPEEGLKFMVYLQKENIIDESGMPKERFSAEFPKEGPSILRIQQVVRGDSAAYFCASSRDISNTEAFFGQGTRLTVV.

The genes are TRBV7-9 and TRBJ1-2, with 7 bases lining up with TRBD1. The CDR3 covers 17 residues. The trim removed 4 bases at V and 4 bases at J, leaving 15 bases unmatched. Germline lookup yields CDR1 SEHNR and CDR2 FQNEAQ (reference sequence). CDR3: CASSSRDTLSGGYGYTF. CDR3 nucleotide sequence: TGTGCCAGCAGCTCTCGGGACACCCTCTCAGGGGGCTATGGCTACACCTTC.